This T cell receptor beta chain was sequenced during a study of early T cells in non-severe SARS-CoV-2 infection. From the 5' RACE reads, TCRdb called clonotypes with MiXCR, one entry per CDR3 protein. The sample gives 90,000 to 120,000 distinct CDR3 sequences, 12% of which show up once; 3% to 3.5% is in the top ten. This CDR3 spans 17 amino acids. After removal of 5 bases from V and 4 bases from J, the junction contained 11 bases not matched to a gene. CDR1 is MNHNS, CDR2 SASEGT, per germline. The sample consisted of whole blood. This clonotype originated in an adult who was a healthcare worker with PCR-confirmed SARS-CoV-2 infection or an uninfected control (not recorded which). The chain links TRBV6-1 to TRBJ2-1; 10 bases map to TRBD2. CDR3 sequence reads: CASSPLSGGAGYNEQFF. The DNA for the CDR3 is TGTGCCAGCAGTCCCTTGAGCGGGGGGGCGGGTTACAATGAGCAGTTCTTC.